This T cell receptor beta chain was sequenced during a study of blood T cells in healthy people across ages. Combining a sample-barcoded 5' primer with a J-beta primer mix, a second PCR ran for 7 to 11 cycles. One entry per CDR3 protein results from TCRdb running MiXCR on the 5' RACE reads. Of approximately 850,000 distinct CDR3 sequences in the sample, 55% to 70% are singletons; the top ten hold roughly 20%. At least ten counts were recorded for this clonotype. This TCR was recovered from a man aged 25-40 years in good health. Sequenced material: blood.

The CDR3 loop reads CSVRTDQETQYF. In DNA form, the CDR3 reads TGCAGCGTGCGGACAGACCAAGAGACCCAGTACTTC. The gene calls are TRBV29-1 and TRBJ2-5; tentative D call: TRBD1 (6 bases). This CDR3 region has 12 residues. V was clipped by 6 bases and J by 0 bases, with 8 bases between them. The germline V gene has CDR1 SQVTM and CDR2 ANQGSEA.